This TCR beta chain emerged from a study of control samples from healthy donors and cancer patients. Measured with immunoSEQ multiplex PCR; TCRdb has only the in-frame clones, and not every one. The table has 120,000 to 150,000 clones, around nine tenths seen once. This clone appeared once. Unmatched junction bases numbered 8, after V lost 5 bases and J lost 6 bases. Per the germline V gene, CDR1 is MNHEY and CDR2 is SMNVEV (reference sequence). This CDR3 is built from 14 residues. The TCR originated in a man in his thirties or forties in good health. This rearrangement joins TRBV27 to TRBJ1-2, with 8 bases aligning to TRBD1. Material: blood. CDR3 region: CASSIQGQANGYTF. The CDR3 region has the DNA TGTGCCAGCAGTATTCAGGGACAGGCGAATGGCTACACCTTC.